Shown below are 14 T cell receptor beta chains from a single sample sequenced in a study of T cell repertoires in cytomegalovirus infection. These receptors lack a known antigen. TCRdb passed the reads through MiXCR, listing each CDR3 protein once. The data contain 830,000 or so distinct CDR3 sequences, approximately 32% of them singletons. Sequencing used cultured CD8+ T cells from PBMCs, obtained from culture after CMV antigen stimulation. The receptors were gathered from a human donor in good health (CMV status not recorded). Some clones in this sample may be carry-over from other donors' samples.

The genes are TRBV12-3 or TRBV12-4 and TRBJ1-1; D is unclear. Trimming took off 5 bases at V and 5 bases at J, with 15 bases between the two ends. This CDR3 is built from 14 residues. The CDR3, as DNA: TGTGCCAGCAGTCCGGTGGCCCGAGGAACTGAAGCTTTCTTT. It codes for CASSPVARGTEAFF.

The chain uses TRBV12-3 or TRBV12-4 and TRBJ2-7, with D maybe TRBD2 (5 bases). V was clipped by 3 bases and J by 4 bases, with 16 bases between them. This CDR3 spans 15 amino acids. The CDR3 loop is CASSFLSEDPYEQYV. The CDR3 DNA sequence: TGTGCCAGCAGTTTTCTCTCGGAGGATCCTTACGAGCAGTACGTC.

This clonotype has more than one count but fewer than ten. The chain recombines TRBV5-4 with TRBJ2-3; D uncertain. The CDR3 is made up of 12 amino acids. V was pared by 4 bases and J by 3 bases, with 6 bases between. The V gene's germline CDR1 is SGHNT and CDR2 YYREEE (reference sequence). CDR3 protein: CASSDGTDTQYF. As DNA, the CDR3 is TGTGCCAGCAGCGACGGGACAGATACGCAGTATTTT.

The chain is built from TRBV28 and TRBJ1-2, with TRBD1 identical over 8 bases. Germline lookup yields CDR1 MDHEN and CDR2 SYDVKM. The V segment lost 4 bases and the J segment 7 bases; nucleotides outside the gene matches: 5. The CDR3 contains 13 residues. The CDR3 loop is CASSSRGQGGYTF. CDR3 nucleotide sequence: TGTGCCAGCAGTTCCAGGGGGCAGGGTGGCTACACCTTC.

A few counts support this clonotype. The genes are TRBV28 and TRBJ1-1, with 7 bases matching TRBD1. CDR1 MDHEN and CDR2 SYDVKM come from the germline V gene. This CDR3 is 16 amino acids long. J was trimmed by 1 base and V by 4 bases; bases with no gene match: 9. CDR3 protein: CASSSLRGQQNTEAFF. The CDR3 DNA reads as TGTGCCAGCAGTTCGCTGAGGGGACAGCAGAACACTGAAGCTTTCTTT.

The V and J genes are TRBV7-3 and TRBJ2-5; TRBD2 aligns across 10 bases. The CDR3 has 18 amino acids. Unmatched junction bases numbered 14, after V lost 5 bases and J lost 2 bases. Germline CDR1 and CDR2: SGHTA and FQGTGA. The CDR3 sequence is CASSPRGLAGDLQETQYF. For the CDR3, the DNA is TGTGCCAGCAGCCCACGGGGGCTAGCGGGGGACTTACAAGAGACCCAGTACTTC.

This chain joins TRBV2 and TRBJ1-5; no clear D gene. Germline CDR1 SNHLY, CDR2 FYNNEI. CDR3 length: 13 amino acids. Trimming removed 8 bases at V and 3 bases at J, with 11 bases between. The CDR3 spells CASGGSPNQPQHF. The CDR3 DNA sequence: TGTGCCAGCGGAGGAAGTCCCAATCAGCCCCAGCATTTT.

The chain combines TRBV14 with TRBJ1-2, with TRBD1 as a possible D gene (6 bases). Germline CDR1 and CDR2: SGHDN and FVKESK. V lost 0 bases to trimming and J lost 6 bases, with 14 bases between them. The CDR3 contains 15 residues. The CDR3 here is CASSQEWGAVNGYTF. The DNA of the CDR3 is TGTGCCAGCAGCCAAGAATGGGGGGCGGTGAATGGCTACACCTTC.

In its sample, this clonotype was seen a few times. The chain combines TRBV6-5 with TRBJ2-5; TRBD1 or TRBD2 may be the D gene (5 bases each). Germline CDR1 MNHEY, CDR2 SVGAGI. V dropped 6 bases and J dropped 5 bases, with 13 bases sitting between them. The CDR3 spans 13 residues. CDR3: CASSRGRRETQYF. The CDR3, as DNA: TGTGCCAGCAGCCGGGGACGGCGGGAGACCCAGTACTTC.

The rearrangement links TRBV27 to TRBJ1-6, with 7 bases matching TRBD1. CDR1 MNHEY and CDR2 SMNVEV come from the germline V gene (reference sequence). This CDR3 is 14 amino acids long. The CDR3 sequence: CATGSGTVNSPLHF. The CDR3 coding sequence is TGTGCGACCGGGTCGGGGACAGTTAATTCACCCCTCCACTTT.

In this sample, this clonotype turned up many times. The V and J genes are TRBV7-2 and TRBJ1-3; no definite D call. Germline CDR1 and CDR2: SGHTA and FQGNSA. V lost 1 base, J lost 0 bases, and 7 bases lay in between. This CDR3 is built from 15 residues. The CDR3 loop reads CASSLDTNSGNTIYF. In DNA, the CDR3 is TGTGCCAGCAGCTTAGACACCAACTCTGGAAACACCATATATTTT.

The chain carries TRBV19 and TRBJ2-1; a possible D gene is TRBD1 (5 bases). Germline assignment: CDR1 LNHDA and CDR2 SQIVND (reference sequence). The CDR3 has 15 residues. Trimming shortened V by 5 bases and J by 0 bases, and 11 bases separated the two germline ends. CDR3 residues: CASSHNRNSYNEQFF. CDR3 DNA sequence: TGTGCCAGTAGTCATAACAGGAACTCCTACAATGAGCAGTTCTTC.

With regard to this clonotype: A junction end diverges from the germline sequence, so it may reflect a read error. The chain recombines TRBV12-5 with TRBJ2-7, with 8 bases identical to TRBD1. Germline-derived CDR1 and CDR2 are LGHNT and FRNRAP. The CDR3 covers 14 residues. The CDR3 nucleotides are TGTGTTAGTGTCAACAGGGGGTCACTCTACGAGCAGTACTTC. Its protein is CVSVNRGSLYEQYF.

The chain has TRBV5-6 and TRBJ2-5; 8 bases align to TRBD2. The germline gives CDR1 SGHDT, CDR2 YYEEEE. The CDR3 spans 14 residues. The V gene end was trimmed by 3 bases and the J gene end by 3 bases; junction bases not matched to a gene: 4. As DNA, the CDR3 is TGTGCCAGCAGCTGGGACGGGGGGGAAGAGACCCAGTACTTC. This gives the protein CASSWDGGEETQYF.